The source of this T cell receptor (beta chain) is a study of CD8+ T cells in alopecia areata. Turning to the study itself: Treatment ran 6 to 18 months, with 6 months of follow-up afterward. Study results and limitations: The study found that many expanded lesional clones persisted in scalp and blood during tofacitinib.

The treatment: oral pan-JAK inhibitor, 5-10 mg twice daily. Peripheral blood, together with lesional scalp punch biopsies, was collected from alopecia areata patients. Investigators sorted PBMCs to obtain both CD4+ and CD8+ T cells. On this clone: The antigen is unknown.

Following RNA extraction, reverse transcription yielded cDNA that acted as the sequencing template. TCRdb's table, derived via immunoSEQ multiplex PCR, lists solely in-frame clones and lacks some. The table has 200,000 or so clones, nearly 60% seen once. Trimming cost V 5 bases and J 3 bases, with 13 bases left between them. Germline CDR1 and CDR2: SQVTM and ANQGSEA. The CDR3 consists of 13 residues. The material sequenced was CD4+ T cells sorted from blood, taken at week 24, from a patient treated with tofacitinib. This receptor was obtained from a human donor with alopecia areata. This chain uses TRBV29-1 with TRBJ1-1; D may be TRBD1 (5 bases). In DNA form, the CDR3 reads TGCAGCGTTCGTCAGGGCGGGTACACTGAAGCTTTCTTT. It codes for CSVRQGGYTEAFF.